Presented here are 20 T cell receptor beta chains from one specimen sequenced in a study of long-term antiretroviral therapy in people with HIV. Samples were assayed with immunoSEQ v3.0 at survey level. Profiled with immunoSEQ multiplex PCR; TCRdb holds only in-frame clones, not every one. The repertoire includes about 20,000 clones, around 93% of them detected once, and under 9.5% sits in the top ten. The specimen comprised unsorted PBMCs, sampled 4.4 years after starting antiretroviral therapy. The source is a woman aged 45-60 years with HIV.

This clone appeared a single time. The V call is TRBV9, the J call TRBJ2-5; the match to TRBD2 covers 10 bases. Unmatched junction bases numbered 6, after V lost 3 bases and J lost 1 base. The CDR3 has 16 residues. Germline lookup yields CDR1 SGDLS and CDR2 YYNGEE. As DNA, the CDR3 is TGTGCCAGCAGCGGAGACACTAGCGGGGCCCAAGAGACCCAGTACTTC. It yields the protein CASSGDTSGAQETQYF.

V usage is TRBV5-5 and J usage is TRBJ2-1; D tentatively reads TRBD1 or TRBD2 (5 bases each). Germline V gene data show CDR1 as SGHKS and CDR2 as YYEKEE (reference sequence). V was cut by 4 bases and J by 0 bases, with 11 bases left in between. The CDR3 has 15 residues. This CDR3 reads CASSEGPRSYNEQFF. The CDR3, as DNA: TGTGCCAGCAGCGAGGGACCTCGCTCCTACAATGAGCAGTTCTTC.

V and J are TRBV5-1 and TRBJ1-3; D is perhaps TRBD1 (5 bases). V lost 4 bases and J 9 bases, leaving 20 bases between the germline ends. Looked up from germline, CDR1 is SGHRS and CDR2 is YFSETQ. CDR3 length: 15 residues. Written as DNA, the CDR3 is TGCGCCAGCAGCGTAGGGACGGATCAGATGGGCACCATATATTTT. Its protein product is CASSVGTDQMGTIYF.

This sequence joins TRBV30 and TRBJ1-1; the D gene is possibly TRBD1 (5 bases). V was shortened by 0 bases and J by 1 base, with 9 bases between the two germline ends. The CDR3 contains 14 residues. Germline V lookup: CDR1 GTSNPN, CDR2 SVGIG (reference sequence). The CDR3 region is CAWSVNRRNTEAFF. The CDR3 region has the DNA TGTGCCTGGAGTGTAAACAGGAGGAACACTGAAGCTTTCTTT.

The chain recombines TRBV27 with TRBJ1-1; tentatively, D is TRBD1 (6 bases). The CDR3 totals 14 residues. V was trimmed by 3 bases and J by 1 base, leaving 9 bases between them. Germline CDR1 MNHEY, CDR2 SMNVEV (reference sequence). The CDR3 protein is CASSFSRGNTEAFF. Written as DNA, the CDR3 is TGTGCCAGCAGTTTTTCCAGGGGGAACACTGAAGCTTTCTTT.

CDR3 sequence (DNA): TGTGCCAGCAGCTTAGCCGGACAAGGGATCCTGGTGGCCACTGAAGCTTTCTTT. Amino acids: CASSLAGQGILVATEAFF. The chain employs TRBV7-2 and TRBJ1-1; perhaps TRBD1 as D (5 bases). CDR1 is SGHTA, CDR2 FQGNSA, per germline. Trimming cost V 0 bases and J 4 bases, with 21 bases left between them. The length of the CDR3 is 18 residues.

The chain is built from TRBV21-1 and TRBJ1-1; the D call in the table, TRBD1, was not verified against the DNA. TRBV21-1 counts as a pseudogene. The CDR3 totals 14 residues. CDR3 loop: CASSITQGGKSAFF. CDR3 bases: TGTGCCAGCAGCATTACCCAGGGTGGCAAGTCCGCTTTCTTT.

The CDR3: CASSWGTSGNTGELFF. In DNA, the CDR3 is TGCGCCAGCAGCTGGGGGACTAGCGGGAACACCGGGGAGCTGTTTTTT. V and J are TRBV5-1 and TRBJ2-2; 11 bases are a match to TRBD2. CDR3 size: 16 residues. With V trimmed by 3 bases and J by 1 base, 2 bases remained unmatched. Germline CDR1 SGHRS, CDR2 YFSETQ. Supplemented by reference TRBV5-1 and TRBJ2-2, the full variable domain reads KAGVTQTPRYLIKTRGQQVTLSCSPISGHRSVSWYQQTPGQGLQFLFEYFSETQRNKGNFPGRFSGRQFSNSRSEMNVSTLELGDSALYLCASSWGTSGNTGELFFGEGSRLTVL.

The rearrangement joins TRBV19 to TRBJ2-1, with 8 nucleotides matching TRBD1. Germline CDR1 reads LNHDA; CDR2 reads SQIVND (reference sequence). CDR3 length equals 15 residues. Germline trimming cut 4 bases from V and 0 bases from J; bases unmatched to any gene: 2. The CDR3 nucleotides read TGTGCCAGTAGTAGACAGGGGCCCTCCTACAATGAGCAGTTCTTC. This codes for CASSRQGPSYNEQFF.

This rearrangement joins TRBV15 to TRBJ2-5; D possibly matches TRBD1 or TRBD2 (5 bases each). The germline V and J ends were trimmed by 0 bases and 7 bases, with 12 bases remaining between them. Germline CDR1 is LNHNV and CDR2 is YYDKDF (reference sequence). This CDR3 contains 14 residues. As DNA, the CDR3 is TGTGCCACCAGCAGAGAGGGGGAAAGAGGGACCCAGTACTTC. This translates into CATSREGERGTQYF. The full variable domain, completed using reference TRBV15 and TRBJ2-5, is DAMVIQNPRYQVTQFGKPVTLSCSQTLNHNVMYWYQQKSSQAPKLLFHYYDKDFNNEADTPDNFQSRRPNTSFCFLDIRSPGLGDTAMYLCATSREGERGTQYFGPGTRLLVL.

The chain joins TRBV18 to TRBJ1-2; the D gene is possibly TRBD1 (5 bases). CDR1 is KGHSH and CDR2 is LQKENI in the germline V gene. With 1 base removed from V and 4 bases from J, the gap between germline ends came to 13 bases. This CDR3 has 15 residues. The CDR3 loop is CASSPLSGSGYGYTF. The CDR3 DNA sequence: TGTGCCAGCTCACCACTTTCAGGGTCGGGCTATGGCTACACCTTC.

The chain joins TRBV27 to TRBJ2-2; 11 bases match TRBD1. Germline assignment: CDR1 MNHEY and CDR2 SMNVEV (reference sequence). The V gene end was trimmed by 5 bases and the J gene end by 4 bases; junction bases not matched to a gene: 12. The CDR3 extends over 18 amino acids. CDR3 in DNA: TGTGCCAGCAGTCCCACCGGGACAGGGGGAAGGAGCACCGGGGAGCTGTTTTTT. Encoded protein: CASSPTGTGGRSTGELFF.

This sequence joins TRBV5-6 and TRBJ2-1; 8 bases are shared with TRBD1. The V segment lost 4 bases and the J segment 10 bases; nucleotides outside the gene matches: 13. The CDR3 consists of 15 residues. Germline V CDR1 and CDR2: SGHDT, YYEEEE. CDR3 sequence (DNA): TGTGCCAGCAGCGTTGGGACAGGCCCAGACCAGGAGCAGTTCTTC. Residues: CASSVGTGPDQEQFF.

The chain joins TRBV27 to TRBJ1-4; TRBD1 might be the D (5 bases). Trimming left V 3 bases short and J 10 bases short, with 12 bases between. The CDR3 has 13 amino acids. From germline, CDR1 is MNHEY and CDR2 SMNVEV (reference sequence). The CDR3 bases are TGTGCCAGCAGTTTGGGGCCAATTGGAAAACTGTTTTTT. Translation gives CASSLGPIGKLFF.

J is TRBJ2-2 and V is TRBV19; 12 positions agree with TRBD2. This CDR3 is 15 amino acids long. The trim removed 3 bases at V and 5 bases at J, leaving 1 base unmatched. CDR1 LNHDA and CDR2 SQIVND come from the germline V gene (reference sequence). This chain's CDR3 is CASSIGLAGTGELFF. The DNA of the CDR3 is TGTGCCAGTAGTATCGGACTAGCGGGGACCGGGGAGCTGTTTTTT.

Concerning this clone: A read error may account for a junction end that differs from germline. The gene calls are TRBV18 and TRBJ2-7, with 7 bases that match TRBD2. Germline-derived CDR1 and CDR2 are KGHSH and LQKENI. The CDR3 extends over 16 amino acids. CDR3: CASSSPSALATYEQYF. The CDR3, as DNA: TGTGCCAGCTCATCACCCAGCGCACTAGCGACCTACGAGCAGTACTTC.

This sequence joins TRBV4-1 and TRBJ1-1, with TRBD1 matching 8 bases. Germline values: CDR1 MGHRA, CDR2 YSYEKL. The ends lost 1 base at V and 4 bases at J; junction bases unmatched: 11. The CDR3 totals 17 residues. This CDR3 reads CASSQAGGGRGATEAFF. Here the CDR3 DNA reads TGCGCCAGCAGCCAAGCAGGGGGCGGCAGGGGCGCCACTGAAGCTTTCTTT.

This clone was counted between two and nine times. The chain is built from TRBV5-6 and TRBJ1-1; D gene ambiguous. The CDR3 extends over 13 amino acids. The germline gives CDR1 SGHDT, CDR2 YYEEEE. V was clipped by 0 bases and J by 11 bases, with 14 bases between them. The CDR3 sequence: CASSLALGSYAFF. The CDR3 bases are TGTGCCAGCAGCTTGGCCCTGGGGTCTTACGCTTTCTTT.

The V gene is TRBV14, the J gene TRBJ2-7; TRBD1 matches at 8 bases. Germline V gene sequence: CDR1 SGHDN, CDR2 FVKESK. Losses at the gene ends were 1 base for V and 3 bases for J; bases not matched to a gene: 8. The CDR3 loop spans 16 amino acids. Here the CDR3 DNA reads TGTGCCAGCAGCCAAGGCCCCGGACAGGGCTTCTACGAGCAGTACTTC. Its protein product is CASSQGPGQGFYEQYF.

This rearrangement joins TRBV6-6 to TRBJ1-2; D is unresolved. V lost 6 bases to trimming and J lost 8 bases, with 13 bases between them. From germline, CDR1 is MNHNY and CDR2 SVGAGI (reference sequence). The length of the CDR3 is 12 residues. The CDR3 sequence is CASSPFGRGYTF. The CDR3 DNA sequence: TGTGCCAGCAGCCCCTTTGGTCGCGGCTACACCTTC.